Included here is one TCR beta chain sequence, with context. A few counts support this clonotype. Its antigen remains unidentified. No base qualities exist here, and no much larger clone lies one base off it. All donors were healthy Caucasians. Three pairs of female monozygotic twins, all aged roughly 18 to 29 years, were included in the twin cohort. Positive isolation kits from Invitrogen were used to isolate the CD4+ and CD8+ T cell populations. The library was made by 5' RACE. Data came from an Illumina HiSeq 2000. A universal primer binding site was introduced by template switching, and a unique molecular identifier was present in the final cDNA, enabling accurate counting of TCR cDNA molecules. Specific primers in the conserved constant-segment region were used to synthesize first-strand cDNA for the TCR alpha and beta chains. To control for contamination, every cDNA library was double barcoded, receiving both a SMART-Mk sample barcode and Illumina barcodes. TruSeq adapter sequences, together with Illumina sample barcodes, were added in two successive PCR steps. Sequencing of the TCR alpha and beta cDNA libraries was done on the Illumina HiSeq platform using custom primers. Under the source paper's analysis protocol: Unique molecular identifiers were extracted from raw reads with MiGEC, and CDR3 positions were determined with MiXCR. Recombination models were inferred per individual with the repgenHMM and IGoR tools using an EM algorithm. Shared clonotypes were analyzed with the tcR package in R, and sharing was normalized by the product of cloneset sizes. To study raw recombination free of thymic and clonal selection effects, out-of-frame nonproductive sequences were analyzed. TCRdb trimmed the raw reads at Q25, called clones with MiXCR and kept productive beta chains. Each entry is one CDR3 protein sequence, shown with its most common DNA and genes. TCRdb's processing, not the study's, gives the V and J calls here. The sample table shows 500,000 or so distinct CDR3 sequences, and roughly 13% are seen once. Together, the top ten hold about 0.97% of the sample.

This entry belongs to a study of identical twins (dated by TCRdb to about 2016). For the wider study: TCR alpha and beta repertoires from monozygotic twins, unrelated adults of various ages and cord blood were deep-sequenced to test whether fetal clonotypes persist. To rule out contamination, the twin experiments were replicated at different times with different library preparation protocols. Study-wide findings and limitations: Compared with coincidental sharing between unrelated individuals, an excess of low generation-probability sequences was observed among out-of-frame TCR alpha sequences shared between twins. Zero-insertion analyses could be partly confounded by invariant T cells such as MAIT and iNKT, though diverse VJ usage argued against such confounding for most clonotypes. Abundant cord blood beta clonotypes carried fewer insertions; young adult naive repertoires showed a weaker similar trend, while memory repertoires showed none. Because the same donors could not be followed over many years, the conclusions relied on cross-sectional statistical analysis. A weaker excess of twin sharing was found in beta out-of-frame sequences because the signal-to-noise ratio was lowered by fewer shared sequences. Out-of-frame TCR alpha sharing in monozygotic twins was systematically underestimated by recombination models, whereas sharing between unrelated individuals was in agreement with the recombination models.

Via the germline V gene, CDR1 is LGHNA and CDR2 YSLEER. V is cut back by 2 bases and J by 3 bases, with 6 bases in the junction unmatched. Measured from the cysteine to the phenylalanine, the CDR3 is 15 residues long. Only the CDR3 region is kept as DNA, spanning 45 bases read in frame from base 1. These records were also assigned to another study, of yellow fever vaccine responses in identical twins. In that second paper, the authors write: The authors reported that the T cell response to vaccination in identical twins appeared partly convergent and partly personalized. The study precisely tracked vaccine-responding T cell clones in identical twins.

This receptor was taken from a woman aged 18-29 years in good health. The sequence links TRBV4-3 to TRBJ2-5; 7 of the junction bases match TRBD1. Sequencing was performed on CD4+ T cells sorted from blood. The DNA sequence is as follows: TGCGCCAGCAGCCAAACTTTTACAGGGGAAGAGACCCAGTACTTC. It translates as CASSQTFTGEETQYF.